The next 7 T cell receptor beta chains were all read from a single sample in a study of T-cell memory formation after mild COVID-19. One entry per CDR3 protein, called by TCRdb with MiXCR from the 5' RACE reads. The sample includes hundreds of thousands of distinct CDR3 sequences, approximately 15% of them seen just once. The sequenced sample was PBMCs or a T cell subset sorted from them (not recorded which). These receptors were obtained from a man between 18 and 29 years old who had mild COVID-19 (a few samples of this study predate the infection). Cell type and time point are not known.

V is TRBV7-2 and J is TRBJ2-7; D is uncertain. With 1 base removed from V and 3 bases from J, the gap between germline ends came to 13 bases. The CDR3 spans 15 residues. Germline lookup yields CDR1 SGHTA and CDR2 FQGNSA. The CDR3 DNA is TGTGCCAGCAGCTTAGGTTCCGACCCCTTCTACGAGCAGTACTTC. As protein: CASSLGSDPFYEQYF.

Here the CDR3 DNA reads TGTGCCAGCAGCGTACAAAGCGGGGGGGCGAACACCGGGGAGCTGTTTTTT. The encoded protein is CASSVQSGGANTGELFF. V and J are TRBV9 and TRBJ2-2; TRBD2 matches at 10 bases. CDR1 and CDR2 from the germline V gene are SGDLS and YYNGEE. V dropped 1 base and J dropped 0; count of bases not matched to a gene: 3. The CDR3 is 17 residues long. The whole variable domain, remainder taken from reference TRBV9 and TRBJ2-2, is DSGVTQTPKHLITATGQRVTLRCSPRSGDLSVYWYQQSLDQGLQFLIQYYNGEERAKGNILERFSAQQFPDLHSELNLSSLELGDSALYFCASSVQSGGANTGELFFGEGSRLTVL.

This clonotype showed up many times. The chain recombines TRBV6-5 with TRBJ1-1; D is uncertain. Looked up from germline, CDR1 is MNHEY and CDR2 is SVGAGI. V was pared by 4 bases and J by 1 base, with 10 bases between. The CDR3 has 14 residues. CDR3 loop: CASSWTNQNTEAFF. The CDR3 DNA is TGTGCCAGCAGTTGGACGAACCAGAACACTGAAGCTTTCTTT.

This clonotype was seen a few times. DNA of the CDR3: TGTGCTAGTGGTTTGGAACAGGGCGCTGAAGCTTTCTTT. Translating gives CASGLEQGAEAFF. V and J are TRBV12-5 and TRBJ1-1, with a possible D match to TRBD1 (6 bases). The CDR3 runs 13 residues. Trimming took 1 base from V and 6 from J, leaving 9 bases between them. Germline V gene lookup returns CDR1 LGHNT and CDR2 FRNRAP.

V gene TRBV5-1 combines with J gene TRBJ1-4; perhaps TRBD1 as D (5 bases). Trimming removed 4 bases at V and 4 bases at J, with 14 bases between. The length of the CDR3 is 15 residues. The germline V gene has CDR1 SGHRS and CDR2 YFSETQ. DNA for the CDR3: TGCGCCAGCAGCGCAGGGAGAGGTGGTAATGAAAAACTGTTTTTT. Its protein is CASSAGRGGNEKLFF.

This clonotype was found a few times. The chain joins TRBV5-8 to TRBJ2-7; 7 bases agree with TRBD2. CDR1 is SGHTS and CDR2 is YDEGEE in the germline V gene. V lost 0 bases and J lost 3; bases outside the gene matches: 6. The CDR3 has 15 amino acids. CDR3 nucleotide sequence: TGTGCCAGCAGCTTGGAAATCGGGACTAACTACGAGCAGTACTTC. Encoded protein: CASSLEIGTNYEQYF.

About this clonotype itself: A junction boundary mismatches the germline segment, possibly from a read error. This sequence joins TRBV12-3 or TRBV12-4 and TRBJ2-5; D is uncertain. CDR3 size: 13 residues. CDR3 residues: CWGWGNTGETQYF. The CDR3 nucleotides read TGCTGGGGTTGGGGTAACACTGGGGAGACCCAGTACTTC.